One and the same sample provided the 28 T cell receptor beta chains below, sequenced in a study of blood T cell repertoires in COVID-19. TCRdb keeps only in-frame clones here, not all; method: immunoSEQ multiplex PCR. The data hold 110,000 or so clones, with about 84% observed a single time. The specimen sequenced was peripheral blood. The source of these receptors is a man aged 50 to 60 with acute or convalescent COVID-19.

The chain joins TRBV24-1 to TRBJ1-2, with 11 nucleotides matching TRBD1. V lost 6 bases, J lost 6 bases, and 8 bases stayed unmatched. The V gene's germline CDR1 is KGHDR and CDR2 SFDVKD. The CDR3 extends over 15 amino acids. CDR3 region: CATSPGQGAIDGYTF. CDR3 in DNA: TGTGCCACCAGTCCAGGACAGGGGGCAATTGATGGCTACACCTTC.

V gene TRBV5-1 combines with J gene TRBJ2-3, with 8 bases lining up with TRBD2. CDR1 is SGHRS and CDR2 is YFSETQ in the germline V gene. The junction had 9 bases not matched to a gene; V was cut back by 4 bases and J by 8 bases. The CDR3 contains 14 residues. DNA of the CDR3: TGCGCCAGCAGCGCCCCGGGGGGGCCAGGTACGCAGTATTTT. Translation gives CASSAPGGPGTQYF.

The chain uses TRBV6-5 and TRBJ2-7, with D perhaps matching TRBD2 (7 bases). The V gene's germline CDR1 is MNHEY and CDR2 SVGAGI. The CDR3 covers 15 residues. Trimming took 7 bases from V and 2 from J, leaving 18 bases between them. CDR3 nucleotides: TGTGCCAGCACCCGGGGAGGGCAGGGGACCTACGAGCAGTACTTC. This codes for CASTRGGQGTYEQYF.

This sequence joins TRBV5-1 and TRBJ1-6, with a tentative D call TRBD1 (6 bases). The CDR3 contains 15 residues. Trimming removed 1 base at V and 7 bases at J, with 12 bases between. Per the germline V gene, CDR1 is SGHRS and CDR2 is YFSETQ. The CDR3 region is CASSLLRDNNSPLHF. The CDR3 coding sequence is TGCGCCAGCAGCTTGCTTAGGGACAACAATTCACCCCTCCACTTT.

The chain joins TRBV28 to TRBJ1-2; D is perhaps TRBD1 (5 bases). Trimming took 0 bases from V and 2 from J, leaving 10 bases between them. The CDR3 covers 15 residues. CDR1 is MDHEN and CDR2 is SYDVKM in the germline V gene. Here the CDR3 DNA reads TGTGCCAGCAGTTTATGGAACAGGTGGAACTATGGCTACACCTTC. This encodes CASSLWNRWNYGYTF.

This sequence joins TRBV6-1 and TRBJ1-6; TRBD1 might be the D (6 bases). With 2 bases removed from V and 9 bases from J, the gap between germline ends came to 17 bases. There are 16 residues in the CDR3. Germline-derived CDR1 and CDR2 are MNHNS and SASEGT. This chain's CDR3 is CASSERAGAFGSPLHF. Written as DNA, the CDR3 is TGTGCCAGCAGTGAAAGGGCAGGGGCATTTGGTTCACCCCTCCACTTT.

This clone was seen more than once but under ten times. In DNA form, the CDR3 reads TGCGCCAGCAGCGATCAGGGGGCGCCGGGTCAGCCCCAGCATTTT. Translation gives CASSDQGAPGQPQHF. The chain uses TRBV5-1 and TRBJ1-5; 8 nucleotides line up with TRBD1. Germline CDR1 SGHRS, CDR2 YFSETQ. The CDR3 runs 15 residues. V shed 4 bases and J 6 bases; nucleotides not matched to a gene: 9.

The rearrangement links TRBV7-2 to TRBJ1-2; D gene unclear. Per the germline V gene, CDR1 is SGHTA and CDR2 is FQGNSA. V was clipped by 1 base and J by 8 bases, with 11 bases between them. The CDR3 is 13 residues long. DNA for the CDR3: TGTGCCAGCAGCTTAGTGAGGGCCCGGGGCTACACCTTC. Protein sequence: CASSLVRARGYTF.

The CDR3 DNA sequence: TGTGCCACCAGTGGCGGACAGGGTTCAGCTAACTATGGCTACACCTTC. It codes for CATSGGQGSANYGYTF. The chain recombines TRBV24-1 with TRBJ1-2, with 8 bases that match TRBD1. Germline CDR1 reads KGHDR; CDR2 reads SFDVKD. Trimming removed 5 bases from V and 0 bases from J; junction bases left unmatched: 7. The CDR3 consists of 16 residues.

The chain is built from TRBV6-6 and TRBJ1-6; D is uncertain. V lost 6 bases, J lost 7 bases, and 10 bases lay in between. The CDR3 contains 13 residues. The germline V gene encodes CDR1 MNHNY and CDR2 SVGAGI (reference sequence). DNA of the CDR3: TGTGCCAGCAGAGCCGACACCAATTCACCCCTCCACTTT. This encodes CASRADTNSPLHF.

This chain uses TRBV21-1 with TRBJ2-6; no check of the table's D call, TRBD1, against the DNA was made. TRBV21-1 counts as a pseudogene. The CDR3 has 17 amino acids. The DNA for the CDR3 is TGTGCCAGCAGTTCCGGACAGGCCTGCTCTGGGGCCAACGTCCTGACTTTC. Its translation is CASSSGQACSGANVLTF.

V and J are TRBV11-2 and TRBJ2-1, with a possible D match to TRBD1 (6 bases). This CDR3 is built from 13 residues. The germline V gene has CDR1 SGHAT and CDR2 FQNNGV. The V and J ends lost 3 bases and 9 bases respectively, with 12 bases between them. The CDR3 reads CASSFTNRAEQFF. The CDR3 DNA reads as TGTGCCAGCAGCTTCACAAACAGGGCTGAGCAGTTCTTC.

The chain is built from TRBV7-8 and TRBJ2-7; 7 bases match TRBD2. This CDR3 region has 17 residues. J lost 0 bases, V lost 2 bases, and 10 bases had no gene match. Germline V gene lookup returns CDR1 SGHVS and CDR2 FQNEAQ. The CDR3 reads CASSLNPARGDSYEQYF. The CDR3 DNA reads TGTGCCAGCAGCTTAAACCCCGCACGGGGGGACTCCTACGAGCAGTACTTC.

The rearrangement uses TRBV29-1 and TRBJ2-1; D is possibly TRBD2 (6 bases). The V gene's germline CDR1 is SQVTM and CDR2 ANQGSEA. The CDR3 covers 16 residues. V was clipped by 4 bases and J by 1 base, with 17 bases between them. The CDR3 sequence: CSVVELERVSYNEQFF. The CDR3 bases are TGCAGCGTTGTGGAGTTGGAGCGGGTATCCTACAATGAGCAGTTCTTC.

The chain couples TRBV11-3 to TRBJ2-3; TRBD1 might be the D (8 bases). V lost 4 bases to trimming and J lost 3 bases, with 11 bases between them. The germline CDR1 and CDR2 sequences are SGHNT and YENEEA. CDR3 length equals 14 residues. Here the CDR3 reads CASSYRGGTDTQYF. The CDR3, as DNA: TGTGCCAGCAGCTACAGGGGGGGGACAGATACGCAGTATTTT.

This clone was observed a single time. The CDR3 bases are TGCGCCAGCAACGACCCTAGTGCCCCGCCTGAGCAGTTCTTC. It encodes CASNDPSAPPEQFF. The chain links TRBV10-2 to TRBJ2-1; no clear D. Germline CDR1 and CDR2: WSHSY and SAAADI. Trimming stripped 7 bases from V and 9 bases from J, with 19 bases between. The CDR3 runs 14 residues.

The chain joins TRBV3-1 (or the pseudogene TRBV3-2) to TRBJ1-2, with D possibly matching TRBD1 (6 bases). V lost 4 bases and J lost 0, with 6 bases in between. Germline V gives CDR1 LGHDT, CDR2 YNNKEL (reference sequence). CDR3 length: 13 residues. The CDR3 protein is CASSRDTNYGYTF. For the CDR3, the DNA is TGTGCCAGCAGCCGGGACACTAACTATGGCTACACCTTC.

The chain is built from TRBV28 and TRBJ1-5, with D possibly being TRBD1 (5 bases). Deletions cut 6 bases from V and 0 bases from J, with 12 bases between. The CDR3 totals 15 residues. Per the germline V gene, CDR1 is MDHEN and CDR2 is SYDVKM. The CDR3 spells CASRGLDGSNQPQHF. DNA of the CDR3: TGTGCCAGCAGGGGACTGGACGGTAGCAATCAGCCCCAGCATTTT.

This rearrangement joins TRBV6-6 to TRBJ1-6; possibly TRBD1 for D (6 bases). Germline-derived CDR1 and CDR2 are MNHNY and SVGAGI (reference sequence). The CDR3 contains 13 residues. Trimming took off 9 bases at V and 7 bases at J, with 13 bases between the two ends. Here the CDR3 DNA reads TGTGCCAGTCATCAGGGGCACAATTCACCCCTCCACTTT. The encoded protein is CASHQGHNSPLHF.

This clone turned up a few times. V and J are TRBV5-6 and TRBJ2-7; TRBD1 might be the D (6 bases). Germline V gene sequence: CDR1 SGHDT, CDR2 YYEEEE. V lost 5 bases, J lost 2 bases, and 17 bases lay in between. The CDR3 is 15 amino acids. In DNA, the CDR3 is TGTGCCAGCAGTCCTGATCACAGGGATACCTACGAGCAGTACTTC. Residues: CASSPDHRDTYEQYF.

The chain couples TRBV28 to TRBJ1-2, with unresolved D. This CDR3 is built from 13 residues. V dropped 3 bases and J dropped 5 bases, with 10 bases sitting between them. Looked up from germline, CDR1 is MDHEN and CDR2 is SYDVKM. The CDR3, as DNA: TGTGCCAGCAGTTTGTCGGGAACTTATGGCTACACCTTC. It specifies CASSLSGTYGYTF.

This chain connects TRBV5-1 to TRBJ1-2; D unclear. V gave up 2 bases and J gave up 8 bases, with 13 bases separating them. Looked up from germline, CDR1 is SGHRS and CDR2 is YFSETQ. The CDR3 is made up of 13 amino acids. CDR3 region: CASSFFEGWGYTF. As DNA, the CDR3 is TGCGCCAGCAGCTTTTTTGAGGGTTGGGGCTACACCTTC.

This chain joins TRBV28 and TRBJ1-6, with D unresolved. The ends were cut back, 8 bases at V and 5 bases at J, with 10 bases in the middle. CDR3 length: 13 residues. Germline CDR1 reads MDHEN; CDR2 reads SYDVKM. The chain's CDR3 is CASAGDNNSPLHF. As DNA, the CDR3 is TGTGCCAGCGCCGGGGATAATAATTCACCCCTCCACTTT.

V and J are TRBV2 and TRBJ1-1; a weak D match, TRBD1 (6 bases). Deletions cut 10 bases from V and 4 bases from J, with 16 bases between. CDR3 length: 13 residues. CDR1 and CDR2 (germline): SNHLY, FYNNEI. The chain's CDR3 is CATSTGFVTEAFF. The CDR3 DNA is TGTGCCACGTCGACAGGTTTTGTCACTGAAGCTTTCTTT.

The chain employs TRBV7-2 and TRBJ1-6, with a weak D call TRBD1 (5 bases). This CDR3 has 18 amino acids. Germline V gene lookup returns CDR1 SGHTA and CDR2 FQGNSA. Trimming pared 2 bases from V and 6 bases from J, leaving 20 bases between. The CDR3 nucleotides read TGTGCCAGCAGCTTAAGGAAAAGGGGCGGTCAGACTAATTCACCCCTCCACTTT. It yields the protein CASSLRKRGGQTNSPLHF. Complete variable domain (other parts from reference TRBV7-2 and TRBJ1-6): GAGVSQSPSNKVTEKGKDVELRCDPISGHTALYWYRQSLGQGLEFLIYFQGNSAPDKSGLPSDRFSAERTGGSVSTLTIQRTQQEDSAVYLCASSLRKRGGQTNSPLHFGNGTRLTVT.

V usage is TRBV28 and J usage is TRBJ2-2; 8 nucleotides align to TRBD2. CDR1 MDHEN and CDR2 SYDVKM come from the germline V gene. The CDR3 runs to 15 residues. The ends lost 3 bases at V and 5 bases at J; junction bases unmatched: 5. Written as DNA, the CDR3 is TGTGCCAGCAGTTTGGTTTCGGGGGGGACCGGGGAGCTGTTTTTT. As protein: CASSLVSGGTGELFF.

The chain joins TRBV24-1 to TRBJ1-6, with D uncertain. This CDR3 is 15 amino acids long. Germline V gives CDR1 KGHDR, CDR2 SFDVKD. V was trimmed by 3 bases and J by 6 bases, leaving 11 bases between them. The CDR3 bases are TGTGCCACCAGTGATGCTACAGAGCCTAATTCACCCCTCCACTTT. This encodes CATSDATEPNSPLHF.

The chain couples TRBV6-5 to TRBJ1-2, with a possible D match to TRBD1 (5 bases). This CDR3 region has 12 residues. The germline gives CDR1 MNHEY, CDR2 SVGAGI. Trimming cost V 5 bases and J 5 bases, with 9 bases left between them. The CDR3 region is CASSSGGYGYTF. The DNA of the CDR3 is TGTGCCAGCAGTAGTGGGGGGTATGGCTACACCTTC.